The following is a T cell receptor (beta chain) sequence with its context. Antigen unknown. This sample is drawn from a study of cytomegalovirus exposure and HLA in healthy donors. General study points: A later analysis reportedly identified an Asian-associated ancestry cluster as carrying fewer N-insertions than the approximately 640-donor mean. V- and J-gene trimming of TCR beta was linked (in a later analysis) to a missense DCLRE1C variant.

This CDR3 comprises 17 residues. The V gene's germline CDR1 is SGHTA and CDR2 FQGNSA. V was clipped by 3 bases and J by 2 bases, with 17 bases between them. Primers for the PCR totalled 60 Vbeta and 13 Jbeta. Method: immunoSEQ multiplex PCR; TCRdb's copy keeps in-frame clones and lacks some. The ten most abundant clones cover roughly 3.6% of a sample with over 100,000 clones. This TCR was recovered from a man younger than 45 in good health and CMV-seronegative. The rearrangement joins TRBV7-2 to TRBJ2-1, with D tentatively TRBD2 (5 bases). The sample consisted of PBMCs. The CDR3 region has the DNA TGTGCCAGCAGCTTTTATGCCCCGGAGGAGCCCTACAATGAGCAGTTCTTC. Translated, it gives CASSFYAPEEPYNEQFF.